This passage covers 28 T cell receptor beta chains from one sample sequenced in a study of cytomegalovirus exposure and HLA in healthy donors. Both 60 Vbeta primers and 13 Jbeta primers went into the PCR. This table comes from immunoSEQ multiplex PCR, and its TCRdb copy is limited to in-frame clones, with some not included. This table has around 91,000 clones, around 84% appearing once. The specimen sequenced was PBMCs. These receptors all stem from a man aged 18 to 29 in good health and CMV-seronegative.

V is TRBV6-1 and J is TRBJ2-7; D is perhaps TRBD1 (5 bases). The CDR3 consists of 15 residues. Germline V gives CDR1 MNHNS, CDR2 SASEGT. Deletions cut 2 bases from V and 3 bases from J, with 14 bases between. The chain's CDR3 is CASSESGLGFYEQYF. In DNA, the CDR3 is TGTGCCAGCAGTGAATCAGGGCTAGGTTTCTACGAGCAGTACTTC.

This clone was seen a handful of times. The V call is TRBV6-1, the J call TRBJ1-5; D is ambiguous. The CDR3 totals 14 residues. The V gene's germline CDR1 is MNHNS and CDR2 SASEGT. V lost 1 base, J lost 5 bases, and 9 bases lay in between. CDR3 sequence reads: CASSEGRVDQPQHF. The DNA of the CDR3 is TGTGCCAGCAGTGAAGGTCGGGTTGATCAGCCCCAGCATTTT.

The CDR3 loop is CAISELGTPHGYTF. The CDR3 DNA reads as TGTGCCATCAGTGAACTTGGGACACCTCATGGCTACACCTTC. The J gene is TRBJ1-2, the V gene TRBV10-3; D might be TRBD1 (6 bases). The CDR3 extends over 14 amino acids. Trimming pared 3 bases from V and 6 bases from J, leaving 14 bases between. Germline V gene lookup returns CDR1 ENHRY and CDR2 SYGVKD.

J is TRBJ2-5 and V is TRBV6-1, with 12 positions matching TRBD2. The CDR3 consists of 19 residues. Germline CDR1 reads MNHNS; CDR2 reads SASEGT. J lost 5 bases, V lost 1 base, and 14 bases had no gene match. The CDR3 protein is CASSEGEGLAGSARETQYF. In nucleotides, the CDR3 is TGTGCCAGCAGTGAAGGAGAGGGACTAGCGGGCTCCGCAAGGGAGACCCAGTACTTC.

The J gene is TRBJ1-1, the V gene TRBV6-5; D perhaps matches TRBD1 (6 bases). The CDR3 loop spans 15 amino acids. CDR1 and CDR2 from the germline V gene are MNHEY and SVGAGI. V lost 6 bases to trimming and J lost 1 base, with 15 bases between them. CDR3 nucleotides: TGTGCCAGCAGCCCACGGGGGGCGGGGAACACTGAAGCTTTCTTT. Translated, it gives CASSPRGAGNTEAFF.

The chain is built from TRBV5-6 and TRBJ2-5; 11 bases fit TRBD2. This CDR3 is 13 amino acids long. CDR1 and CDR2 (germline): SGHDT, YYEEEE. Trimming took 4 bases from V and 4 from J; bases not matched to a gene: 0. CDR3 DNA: TGTGCCAGCAGCCTAGCGGGAGGAGAGACCCAGTACTTC. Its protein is CASSLAGGETQYF.

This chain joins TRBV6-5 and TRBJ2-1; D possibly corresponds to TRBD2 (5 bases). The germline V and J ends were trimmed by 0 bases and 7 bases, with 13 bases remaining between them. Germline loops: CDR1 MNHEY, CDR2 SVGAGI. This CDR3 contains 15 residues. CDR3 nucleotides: TGTGCCAGCAGTTACTCGCGGGCCAGCCCAAATGAGCAGTTCTTC. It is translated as CASSYSRASPNEQFF.

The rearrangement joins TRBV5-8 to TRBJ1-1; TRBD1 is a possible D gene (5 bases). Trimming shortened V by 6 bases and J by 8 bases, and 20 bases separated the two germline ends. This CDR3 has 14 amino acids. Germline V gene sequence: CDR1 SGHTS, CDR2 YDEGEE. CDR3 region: CASTSGLVSTEAFF. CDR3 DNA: TGTGCCAGCACCTCGGGACTGGTATCTACCGAAGCTTTCTTT.

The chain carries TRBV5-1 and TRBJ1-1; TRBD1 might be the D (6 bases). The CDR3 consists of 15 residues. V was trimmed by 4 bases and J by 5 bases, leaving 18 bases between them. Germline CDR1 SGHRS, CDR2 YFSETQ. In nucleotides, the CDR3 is TGCGCCAGCAGCCCAGGTACAGGGCAGGGGACTGAAGCTTTCTTT. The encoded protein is CASSPGTGQGTEAFF.

CDR3 DNA sequence: TGTGCCAGCAGCCACGACCGGGGGGCATGGGGCGCCGGGGAGCTGTTTTTT. Translating gives CASSHDRGAWGAGELFF. The genes are TRBV14 and TRBJ2-2; TRBD2 is a possible D gene (7 bases). Between the trimmed V and J ends, which lost 3 bases and 6 bases, there was a span of 20 bases. Germline CDR1 reads SGHDN; CDR2 reads FVKESK. The CDR3 length is 17 residues.

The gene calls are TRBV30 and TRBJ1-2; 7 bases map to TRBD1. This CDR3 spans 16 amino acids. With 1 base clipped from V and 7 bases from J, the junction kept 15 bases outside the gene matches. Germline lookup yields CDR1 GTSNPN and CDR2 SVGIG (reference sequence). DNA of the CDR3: TGTGCCTGGAGTGGTCCCTTTGTTTGGACAGGAGTTGGCTACACCTTC. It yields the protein CAWSGPFVWTGVGYTF.

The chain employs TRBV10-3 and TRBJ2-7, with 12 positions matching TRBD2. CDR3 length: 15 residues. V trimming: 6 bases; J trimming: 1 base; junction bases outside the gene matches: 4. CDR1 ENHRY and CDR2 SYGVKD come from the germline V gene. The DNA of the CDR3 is TGTGCCATCAGGTCAGGACTAGCGGGATCCTACGAGCAGTACTTC. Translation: CAIRSGLAGSYEQYF.

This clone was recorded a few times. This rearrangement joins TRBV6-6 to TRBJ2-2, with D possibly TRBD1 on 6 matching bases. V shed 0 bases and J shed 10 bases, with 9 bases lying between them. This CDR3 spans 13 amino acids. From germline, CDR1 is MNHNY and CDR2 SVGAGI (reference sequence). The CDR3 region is CASSYSGGEELFF. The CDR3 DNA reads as TGTGCCAGCAGTTACTCTGGGGGCGAGGAGCTGTTTTTT.

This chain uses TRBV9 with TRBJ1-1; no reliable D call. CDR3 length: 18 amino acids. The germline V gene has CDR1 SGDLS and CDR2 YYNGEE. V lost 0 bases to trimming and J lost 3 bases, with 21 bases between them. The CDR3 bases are TGTGCCAGCAGCGTAGGTTGGGTCGGGGTAGGGTCGGACACTGAAGCTTTCTTT. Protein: CASSVGWVGVGSDTEAFF.

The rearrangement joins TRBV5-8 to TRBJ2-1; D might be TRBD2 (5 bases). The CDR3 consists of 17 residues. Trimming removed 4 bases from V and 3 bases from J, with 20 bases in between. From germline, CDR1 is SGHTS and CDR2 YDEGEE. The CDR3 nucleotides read TGTGCCAGCAGCCCCTTGAAAATAGCGAATAGCTACAATGAGCAGTTCTTC. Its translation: CASSPLKIANSYNEQFF.

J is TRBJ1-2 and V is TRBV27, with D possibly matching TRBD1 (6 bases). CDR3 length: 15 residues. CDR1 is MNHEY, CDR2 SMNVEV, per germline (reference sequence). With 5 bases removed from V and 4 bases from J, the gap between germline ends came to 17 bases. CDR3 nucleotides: TGTGCCAGCAGTCCTTTTTCGACAGGCCCCTATGGCTACACCTTC. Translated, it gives CASSPFSTGPYGYTF.

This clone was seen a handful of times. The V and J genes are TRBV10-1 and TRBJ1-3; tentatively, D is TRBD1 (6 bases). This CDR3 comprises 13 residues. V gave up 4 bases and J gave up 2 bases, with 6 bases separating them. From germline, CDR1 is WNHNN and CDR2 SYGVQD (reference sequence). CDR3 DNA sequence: TGCGCCAGCAGTGGGACAGCTGGAAACACCATATATTTT. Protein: CASSGTAGNTIYF.

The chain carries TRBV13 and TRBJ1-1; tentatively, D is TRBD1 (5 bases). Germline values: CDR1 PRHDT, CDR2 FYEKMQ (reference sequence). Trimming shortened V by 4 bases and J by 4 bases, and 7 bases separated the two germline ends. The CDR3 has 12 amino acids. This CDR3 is CASSSGGTEAFF. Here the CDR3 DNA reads TGTGCCAGCAGCTCCGGGGGCACTGAAGCTTTCTTT.

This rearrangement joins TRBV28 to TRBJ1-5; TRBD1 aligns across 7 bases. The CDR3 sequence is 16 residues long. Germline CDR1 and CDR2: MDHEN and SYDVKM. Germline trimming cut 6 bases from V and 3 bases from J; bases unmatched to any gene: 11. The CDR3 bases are TGTGCCAGCAGCAGCCACACGGGACAGAACAATCAGCCCCAGCATTTT. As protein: CASSSHTGQNNQPQHF.

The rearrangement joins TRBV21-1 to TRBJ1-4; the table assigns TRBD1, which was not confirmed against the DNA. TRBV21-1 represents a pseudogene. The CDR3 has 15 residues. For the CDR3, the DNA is TGTGCCAGCAGCGGACCGGGACAGTGTAATGAAAAACTGTTTTTT. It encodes CASSGPGQCNEKLFF.

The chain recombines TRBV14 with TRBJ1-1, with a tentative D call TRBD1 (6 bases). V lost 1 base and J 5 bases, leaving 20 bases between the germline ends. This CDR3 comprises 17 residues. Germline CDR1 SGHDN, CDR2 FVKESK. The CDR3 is CASSQVFGTFLWTEAFF. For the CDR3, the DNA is TGTGCCAGCAGCCAAGTATTCGGGACATTCCTCTGGACTGAAGCTTTCTTT.

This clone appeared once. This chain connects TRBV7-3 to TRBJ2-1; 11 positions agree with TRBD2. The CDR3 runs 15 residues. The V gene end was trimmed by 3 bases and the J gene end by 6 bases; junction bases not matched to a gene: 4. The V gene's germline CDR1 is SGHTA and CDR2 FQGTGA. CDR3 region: CASSFSGRAGNEQFF. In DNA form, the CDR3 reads TGTGCCAGCAGCTTTAGCGGGAGGGCAGGCAATGAGCAGTTCTTC. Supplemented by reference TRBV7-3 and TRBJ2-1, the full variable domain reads GAGVSQTPSNKVTEKGKYVELRCDPISGHTALYWYRQSLGQGPEFLIYFQGTGAADDSGLPNDRFFAVRPEGSVSTLKIQRTERGDSAVYLCASSFSGRAGNEQFFGPGTRLTVL.

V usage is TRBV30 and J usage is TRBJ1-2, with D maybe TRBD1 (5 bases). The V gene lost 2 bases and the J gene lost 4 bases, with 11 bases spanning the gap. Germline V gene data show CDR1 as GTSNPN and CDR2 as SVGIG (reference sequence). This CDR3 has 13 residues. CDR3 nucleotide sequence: TGTGCCTGGAGTTCTGGGGGGGGCTATGGCTACACCTTC. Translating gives CAWSSGGGYGYTF.

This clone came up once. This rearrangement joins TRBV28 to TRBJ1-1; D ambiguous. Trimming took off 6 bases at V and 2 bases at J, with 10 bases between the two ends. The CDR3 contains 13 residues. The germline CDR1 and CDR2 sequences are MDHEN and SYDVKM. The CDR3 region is CASSPRHNTEAFF. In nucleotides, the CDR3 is TGTGCCAGCAGCCCCAGACACAACACTGAAGCTTTCTTT.

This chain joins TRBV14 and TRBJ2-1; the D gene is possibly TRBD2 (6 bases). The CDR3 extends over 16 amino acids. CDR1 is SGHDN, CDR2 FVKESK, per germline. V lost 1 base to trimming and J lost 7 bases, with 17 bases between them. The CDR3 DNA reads TGTGCCAGCAGCCAAGGGGGACGGGAGATTTGGAATGAGCAGTTCTTC. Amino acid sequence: CASSQGGREIWNEQFF. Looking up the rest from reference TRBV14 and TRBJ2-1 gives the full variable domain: EAGVTQFPSHSVIEKGQTVTLRCDPISGHDNLYWYRRVMGKEIKFLLHFVKESKQDESGMPNNRFLAERTGGTYSTLKVQPAELEDSGVYFCASSQGGREIWNEQFFGPGTRLTVL.

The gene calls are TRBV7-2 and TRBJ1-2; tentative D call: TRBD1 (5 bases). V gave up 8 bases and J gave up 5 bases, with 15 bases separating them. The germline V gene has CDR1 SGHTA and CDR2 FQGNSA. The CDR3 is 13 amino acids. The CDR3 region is CASAQGGLYGYTF. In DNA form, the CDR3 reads TGTGCCAGCGCGCAGGGAGGTTTATATGGCTACACCTTC. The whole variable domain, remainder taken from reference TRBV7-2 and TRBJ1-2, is GAGVSQSPSNKVTEKGKDVELRCDPISGHTALYWYRQSLGQGLEFLIYFQGNSAPDKSGLPSDRFSAERTGGSVSTLTIQRTQQEDSAVYLCASAQGGLYGYTFGSGTRLTVV.

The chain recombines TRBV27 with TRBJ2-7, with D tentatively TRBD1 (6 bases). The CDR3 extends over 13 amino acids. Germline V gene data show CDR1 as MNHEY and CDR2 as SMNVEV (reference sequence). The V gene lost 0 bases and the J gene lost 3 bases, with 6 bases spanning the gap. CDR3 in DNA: TGTGCCAGCAGTTTATCCAGGGGCTACGAGCAGTACTTC. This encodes CASSLSRGYEQYF.

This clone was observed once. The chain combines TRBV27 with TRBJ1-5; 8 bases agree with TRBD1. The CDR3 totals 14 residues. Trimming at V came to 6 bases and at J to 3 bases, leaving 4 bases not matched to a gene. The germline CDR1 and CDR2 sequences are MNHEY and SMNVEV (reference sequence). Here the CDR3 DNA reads TGTGCCAGCAGGCTGACAGGGGTCAATCAGCCCCAGCATTTT. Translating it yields CASRLTGVNQPQHF.